A selection of T cell receptor beta chains follows, all from one sample in a study of CD8 T cells in ankylosing spondylitis. TCRdb reprocessed the 5' RACE reads with MiXCR, giving one entry per CDR3 protein. The table records around 250,000 distinct CDR3 sequences, around 11% of them present only once. The sample taken for sequencing was blood, either unsorted or a sorted T cell fraction (not recorded which). The receptors originated from a male donor with ankylosing spondylitis or in good health (not recorded which). The CDR3 runs from the conserved cysteine through the conserved F or W. D genes are given only for firm matches. A row's size may be missing; if present it is once, few, many or a size class.

clone size	D gene	J gene	CDR3 length	V gene	CDR3 DNA	CDR3 protein
many	-	TRBJ2-7	15	TRBV6-5	TGTGCCAGCAGTTACGGTCGGGGGCGCTCCTACGAGCAGTACTTC	CASSYGRGRSYEQYF
-	-	TRBJ2-7	13	TRBV27	TGTGCCAGCAGTCGCTACCCAGGGTACGAGCAGTACTTC	CASSRYPGYEQYF
-	-	TRBJ2-1	15	TRBV19	TGTGCCAGTAGTATATACAGCGATCTATACAATGAGCAGTTCTTC	CASSIYSDLYNEQFF
-	-	TRBJ1-1	13	TRBV12-3/TRBV12-4	TGTGCCAGCAGATCCGGACGGCCTACTGAAGCTTTCTTT	CASRSGRPTEAFF
few	TRBD2	TRBJ2-3	13	TRBV10-3	TGTGCCGTCGAGCGGGATCGTGCAGATACGCAGTATTTT	CAVERDRADTQYF
few	TRBD1	TRBJ2-5	16	TRBV27	TGTGCCAGCAGTGCTCTACAGGGGGACTCGCCAGAGACCCAGTACTTC	CASSALQGDSPETQYF
-	TRBD1	TRBJ2-7	14	TRBV7-9	TGTGCCAGCAGCCGGCCGACAGGGGGTTACGAGCAGTACTTC	CASSRPTGGYEQYF
many	TRBD1	TRBJ2-5	15	TRBV20-1	TGCAGTGCTAGAGATTGGGCAGGGGGCAGTGAGACCCAGTACTTC	CSARDWAGGSETQYF
-	-	TRBJ2-1	11	TRBV19	TGTGCAACTAGGGCAGTAAATGAGCAGTTCTTC	CATRAVNEQFF
-	-	TRBJ2-1	13	TRBV12-3/TRBV12-4	TGTGCCAGCAGTTTGGTCAGGGAAGATGAGCAGTTCTTC	CASSLVREDEQFF
many	-	TRBJ1-1	18	TRBV6-5	TGTGCCAGCAGTTTTGGACGGTGGACCACTCAGATGAACACTGAAGCTTTCTTT	CASSFGRWTTQMNTEAFF